This T cell receptor beta chain emerged from a study of OX40 agonist ivuxolimab in advanced cancers. Notes on the research overall: The costimulatory receptor OX40 (CD134) was targeted by ivuxolimab, a fully human IgG2 agonistic monoclonal antibody. The point of sequencing TCRbeta in the periphery was to test whether ivuxolimab changed TCR sequence diversity and drove clonal T-cell expansion. Intravenous ivuxolimab was administered to patients every 2 weeks at six dose levels: 0.01, 0.1, 0.3, 1.5, 3 and 10 mg/kg. The paper describes the monotherapy dose-escalation part (N ≈ 50 patients) of the phase I trial of ivuxolimab. Partial responses occurred in three dose-escalation patients: two with cutaneous melanoma and one with hepatocellular carcinoma. A male proportion of almost 85% and a mean age of 60 years, ranging from 23 to 79, were recorded for the dose-escalation cohort. Patients were allowed to have had prior anti-PD-1, anti-PD-L1 or anti-CTLA-4 therapy, and 30% to 50% of the dose-escalation patients had previously received checkpoint inhibitors. Of the roughly 50 dose-escalation patients, hepatocellular carcinoma was present in approximately 20, melanoma in around 15, renal cell carcinoma in 9 and head and neck cancer in 9. Broad study findings and their caveats: After ivuxolimab, expanded clones were on average more numerous among CD8+ T cells than among CD4+ T cells. Partial responders in the 0.1-3.0 mg/kg groups had among the lowest normalized peripheral clonal expansion, especially among CD8+ T cells. Low levels of normalized T-cell clonal expansion were also shown by some nonresponding patients. The antigen specificity of the clonally expanded peripheral T cells was not determined. At doses of 0.1 to 3.0 mg/kg, clonal expansion of both CD4+ and CD8+ blood T cells was observed from baseline to week 6.

For sequencing of the TCRbeta CDR3 region, genomic DNA was extracted from the sorted cells. TCRbeta CDR3 regions were sequenced using the immunoSEQ Assay. Here the immuneACCESS table is served through TCRdb, limited to in-frame sequences with V and J called. Missing clones are a known gap in these copies; in checked studies unresolved V genes cover under half, and the rest lacks a known reason. The sample table lists about 76,000 clones, approximately 85% of them with a count of one. Of the sample, over 4.5% is held by the ten largest clones. Patients with a history of autoimmune disease or receiving systemic immunosuppression were excluded from the trial. Peripheral blood for TCR sequencing was drawn from every dose cohort at baseline, at cycle 4 day 1 and at cycle 7 day 1. Samples came from an open-label, multicenter, first-in-human phase I dose-escalation trial of ivuxolimab. Adults with locally advanced or metastatic melanoma, renal cell, hepatocellular, or head and neck squamous cell carcinoma were enrolled in the trial. Before TCR sequencing, CD4+ T cells and CD8+ T cells were sorted from peripheral blood as separate populations.

On this clone itself: Its antigen is not yet known. Per-nucleotide qualities are absent, and no much larger clonotype sits a single base away.

The CDR3 sequence holds 14 residues, the cysteine and phenylalanine included. Only the CDR3 part of the read is kept: 42 bases, read in frame from the first base. V lost 2 bases and J lost 7 bases, and the count of bases not matched to a germline gene is 7. The germline V gene encodes CDR1 MNHNY and CDR2 SVGAGI (reference sequence). Sequencing used CD4+ or CD8+ T cells sorted from blood, obtained in a trial of the OX40 agonist ivuxolimab. This clonotype originated in an adult with an advanced solid tumor such as melanoma, head and neck, liver or kidney cancer. The receptor chain draws on TRBV6-6 and TRBJ1-2; TRBD1 agrees with 7 junctional bases. At the DNA level, the sequence is TGTGCCAGCAGTTACCCTGGGACAGAGGCTGGCTACACCTTC. Translated, this is CASSYPGTEAGYTF.